The source of this TCR beta chain is a study of molecular identifiers for immune sequencing clone quantification. MiXCR was run by TCRdb on the PCR reads, yielding one entry per CDR3 protein. The data show a few hundred thousand distinct CDR3 sequences, with over 20% seen just once and around 0.84% held by the top ten. General study findings and limits: Identical barcode-sharing TCR molecules could lead to underestimated sizes for highly expanded clones.

Germline V gene data show CDR1 as KGHSH and CDR2 as LQKENI. Trimming took 3 bases from V and 7 from J, leaving 12 bases between them. The CDR3 covers 13 residues. This clonotype was found a few times. The antigen is not known. The receptor was derived from a human donor in good health. Some libraries in this study had Jurkat cell RNA spiked in. The chain has TRBV18 and TRBJ1-2; no clear D gene. The material sequenced was naive CD8+ T cells from blood, with Jurkat cell RNA spiked in. The sample's subset: FACS-sorted CD8+CD4-CCR7+CD45RA+ naive T cells. The CDR3 DNA reads TGTGCCAGCTCACCGATCGGCTGGGCTGGCTACACCTTC. Protein product: CASSPIGWAGYTF.